The 28 T cell receptor beta chains below come from one sample, sequenced in a study of monozygotic twins with inflammatory bowel disease. TCRdb reprocessed the 5' RACE reads and stores each CDR3 protein as one record, lacking DNA. The repertoire table contains some 210,000 distinct CDR3 sequences. Sequencing was carried out using blood. These receptors were collected from a human donor with ulcerative colitis or Crohn's disease, or a healthy co-twin of an affected twin (not recorded which).

The chain joins TRBV12-3 or TRBV12-4 to TRBJ1-3. This CDR3 spans 15 amino acids. The CDR3 loop reads CASSKYGLPPNTIYF.

The chain links TRBV27 to TRBJ2-6. This CDR3 spans 13 amino acids. The germline CDR1 and CDR2 sequences are MNHEY and SMNVEV (reference sequence). The chain's CDR3 is CASSFAGANVLTF. Full variable domain (rest looked up from reference TRBV27 and TRBJ2-6): EAQVTQNPRYLITVTGKKLTVTCSQNMNHEYMSWYRQDPGLGLRQIYYSMNVEVTDKGDVPEGYKVSRKEKRNFPLILESPSPNQTSLYFCASSFAGANVLTFGAGSRLTVL.

The V gene is TRBV7-8, the J gene TRBJ2-7; lacking DNA, the TRBD2 call made by TCRdb goes unchecked. Per the germline V gene, CDR1 is SGHVS and CDR2 is FQNEAQ. This CDR3 is built from 17 residues. The CDR3 region is CASSLEMGLASSYEQYF.

The chain joins TRBV11-3 to TRBJ2-3. CDR3 size: 14 residues. The germline V gene has CDR1 SGHNT and CDR2 YENEEA. The CDR3: CASILIHGLNTQYF. The full variable domain, with the rest looked up from reference TRBV11-3 and TRBJ2-3, is EAGVVQSPRYKIIEKKQPVAFWCNPISGHNTLYWYLQNLGQGPELLIRYENEEAVDDSQLPKDRFSAERLKGVDSTLKIQPAELGDSAVYLCASILIHGLNTQYFGPGTRLTVL.

The V gene is TRBV28, the J gene TRBJ1-2. Germline V gene sequence: CDR1 MDHEN, CDR2 SYDVKM. The CDR3 spans 13 residues. The CDR3 loop is CASSRNDGYGYTF.

The chain has TRBV4-1 and TRBJ1-1; TCRdb calls TRBD1, which cannot be checked without DNA. This CDR3 is 14 amino acids long. Germline-derived CDR1 and CDR2 are MGHRA and YSYEKL. The CDR3 spells CASSQAGTEREAFF.

V gene TRBV20-1 combines with J gene TRBJ1-1. The germline CDR1 and CDR2 sequences are DFQATT and SNEGSKA (reference sequence). CDR3 length equals 12 residues. CDR3 in amino acids: CSAPQMNTEAFF.

The V and J genes are TRBV20-1 and TRBJ1-4; the TCRdb D gene call, TRBD1, has no DNA to confirm it. In germline, CDR1 is DFQATT, CDR2 SNEGSKA (reference sequence). This CDR3 has 17 amino acids. The CDR3 sequence: CSARANRAVSGHEKLFF.

The V gene is TRBV20-1, the J gene TRBJ1-4. CDR3 length: 14 amino acids. Germline CDR1 reads DFQATT; CDR2 reads SNEGSKA (reference sequence). Here the CDR3 reads CSARASKDNEKLFF.

This chain connects TRBV12-3 or TRBV12-4 to TRBJ2-7; the D call from TCRdb, TRBD1, cannot be confirmed without DNA. The CDR3 extends over 15 amino acids. CDR3 amino acids: CASSLASRGPYEQYF.

The chain couples TRBV3-1 to TRBJ1-6; TCRdb reports TRBD1, a call that lacks DNA to check it against. The CDR3 contains 14 residues. Germline V lookup: CDR1 LGHDT, CDR2 YNNKEL (reference sequence). The CDR3 sequence is CASSQVQGSSPLHF.

The J gene is TRBJ2-7, the V gene TRBV5-1. From germline, CDR1 is SGHRS and CDR2 YFSETQ. The CDR3 extends over 12 amino acids. CDR3 protein: CASKGNSYEQYF. The complete variable domain, with remaining parts taken from reference TRBV5-1 and TRBJ2-7, reads KAGVTQTPRYLIKTRGQQVTLSCSPISGHRSVSWYQQTPGQGLQFLFEYFSETQRNKGNFPGRFSGRQFSNSRSEMNVSTLELGDSALYLCASKGNSYEQYFGPGTRLTVT.

The rearrangement uses TRBV19 and TRBJ1-1. The germline CDR1 and CDR2 sequences are LNHDA and SQIVND (reference sequence). The CDR3 has 13 amino acids. The CDR3 loop reads CASSISRNTEAFF.

The chain uses TRBV5-6 and TRBJ2-3; TCRdb's D gene call, TRBD2, goes unchecked for lack of DNA. The CDR3 extends over 15 amino acids. The germline gives CDR1 SGHDT, CDR2 YYEEEE. Here the CDR3 reads CASSYRWPGADTQYF.

The chain recombines TRBV20-1 with TRBJ1-1; without DNA, the TCRdb call of TRBD1 cannot be checked. CDR1 is DFQATT and CDR2 is SNEGSKA in the germline V gene (reference sequence). The CDR3 has 17 residues. The CDR3 region is CSARSPRTGRWDTEAFF.

The chain couples TRBV7-2 to TRBJ1-1. CDR1 SGHTA and CDR2 FQGNSA come from the germline V gene. The CDR3 contains 15 residues. CDR3 protein: CASSLEVGPSTEAFF.

The chain recombines TRBV7-9 with TRBJ2-2. Germline CDR1 is SEHNR and CDR2 is FQNEAQ (reference sequence). This CDR3 has 12 residues. CDR3 in amino acids: CASRSDTGELFF. Supplemented by reference TRBV7-9 and TRBJ2-2, the full variable domain reads DTGVSQNPRHKITKRGQNVTFRCDPISEHNRLYWYRQTLGQGPEFLTYFQNEAQLEKSRLLSDRFSAERPKGSFSTLEIQRTEQGDSAMYLCASRSDTGELFFGEGSRLTVL.

The rearrangement joins TRBV19 to TRBJ2-5; TCRdb picks TRBD1, but there is no DNA to check that call. The CDR3 runs 14 residues. Germline V lookup: CDR1 LNHDA, CDR2 SQIVND (reference sequence). CDR3 in amino acids: CASSIQGGWETQYF.

The J gene is TRBJ2-6, the V gene TRBV7-2; with no DNA, the TCRdb D assignment of TRBD2 cannot be verified. Germline V gene sequence: CDR1 SGHTA, CDR2 FQGNSA. This CDR3 region has 15 residues. CDR3 loop: CASSILATGANVLTF.

The rearrangement links TRBV20-1 to TRBJ2-2. Germline CDR1 is DFQATT and CDR2 is SNEGSKA (reference sequence). The CDR3 is made up of 13 amino acids. The CDR3 sequence: CSARAQYTGELFF.

The J gene is TRBJ1-5, the V gene TRBV12-3 or TRBV12-4. The CDR3 has 12 amino acids. Here the CDR3 reads CASSLGLQRQHF.

The V call is TRBV12-3 or TRBV12-4, the J call TRBJ2-2; TCRdb proposes TRBD1, but this gene call is untestable without DNA. CDR3 size: 16 residues. This chain's CDR3 is CASSGHGQVLTGELFF.

The gene calls are TRBV19 and TRBJ1-1; TCRdb picks TRBD1, but there is no DNA to check that call. The CDR3 contains 13 residues. CDR1 and CDR2 from the germline V gene are LNHDA and SQIVND (reference sequence). This CDR3 is CAAKTGGNTEAFF.

This chain links TRBV4-1 with TRBJ1-5; TCRdb lists TRBD1, though no DNA is available to test this call. Germline loops: CDR1 MGHRA, CDR2 YSYEKL. The CDR3 has 16 amino acids. The CDR3 reads CASSQGDTGNHQPQHF.

The gene calls are TRBV12-3 or TRBV12-4 and TRBJ2-2; TCRdb indicates TRBD1, and absent DNA this call remains unverified. The CDR3 is made up of 17 amino acids. The CDR3 loop reads CASSPPGEPSNTGELFF.

This chain joins TRBV7-9 and TRBJ2-3; absent DNA, TCRdb's TRBD1 call cannot be checked. CDR3 length: 14 residues. Germline CDR1 is SEHNR and CDR2 is FQNEAQ (reference sequence). CDR3 region: CASSLGQITDTQYF.

The rearrangement links TRBV4-1 to TRBJ1-1. The CDR3 contains 13 residues. Germline loops: CDR1 MGHRA, CDR2 YSYEKL. The CDR3 here is CASSQAATFKAFF.

This chain links TRBV2 with TRBJ2-4. The CDR3 length is 15 residues. The germline V gene encodes CDR1 SNHLY and CDR2 FYNNEI. CDR3: CASSEGPYPKNIQYF.